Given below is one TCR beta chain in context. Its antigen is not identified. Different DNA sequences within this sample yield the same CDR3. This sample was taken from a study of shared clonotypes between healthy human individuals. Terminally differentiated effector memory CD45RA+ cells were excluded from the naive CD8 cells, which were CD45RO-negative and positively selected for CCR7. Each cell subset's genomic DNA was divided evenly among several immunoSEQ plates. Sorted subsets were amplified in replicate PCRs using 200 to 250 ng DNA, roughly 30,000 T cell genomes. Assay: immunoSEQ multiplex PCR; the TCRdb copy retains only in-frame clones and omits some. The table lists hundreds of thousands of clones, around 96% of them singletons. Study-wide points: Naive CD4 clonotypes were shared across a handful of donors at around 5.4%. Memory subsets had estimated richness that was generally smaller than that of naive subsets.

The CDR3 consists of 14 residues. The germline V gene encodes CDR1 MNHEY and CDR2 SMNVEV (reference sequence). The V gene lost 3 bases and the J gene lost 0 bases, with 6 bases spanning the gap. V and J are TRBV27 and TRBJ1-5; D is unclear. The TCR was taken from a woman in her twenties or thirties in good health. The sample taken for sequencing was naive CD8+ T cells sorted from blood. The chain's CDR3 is CASSFVGSNQPQHF. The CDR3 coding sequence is TGTGCCAGCAGTTTTGTAGGTAGCAATCAGCCCCAGCATTTT.